Sequencing of this TCR beta chain was carried out in a study of Tregs in tolerant kidney transplant recipients. Comments on this clone: Its matching antigen is unknown.

Here immunoSEQ multiplex PCR was the method, and the copy in TCRdb shows in-frame clones only, minus some. The repertoire includes under 100,000 clones, more than 80% of them detected once, and over 3.5% sits in the top ten. Unstimulated regulatory T cells (CD4+CD25+CD127-), CD4+CD25- non-regulatory cells, CD4 and CD8 cells were FACS-sorted from thawed PBMCs. Looked up from germline, CDR1 is SQVTM and CDR2 is ANQGSEA. The ends were cut back, 6 bases at V and 8 bases at J, with 16 bases in the middle. The CDR3 has 12 amino acids. Study-wide results and caveats: This study did not directly address biological reproducibility.

Sequencing input: CD8+ T cells from blood. The origin of this receptor is a human donor in good health. The J gene is TRBJ1-2, the V gene TRBV29-1; tentatively, D is TRBD1 (5 bases). CDR3 DNA sequence: TGCAGCGTCTCGGGGCAGGGAATCGGCTACACCTTC. As protein: CSVSGQGIGYTF.